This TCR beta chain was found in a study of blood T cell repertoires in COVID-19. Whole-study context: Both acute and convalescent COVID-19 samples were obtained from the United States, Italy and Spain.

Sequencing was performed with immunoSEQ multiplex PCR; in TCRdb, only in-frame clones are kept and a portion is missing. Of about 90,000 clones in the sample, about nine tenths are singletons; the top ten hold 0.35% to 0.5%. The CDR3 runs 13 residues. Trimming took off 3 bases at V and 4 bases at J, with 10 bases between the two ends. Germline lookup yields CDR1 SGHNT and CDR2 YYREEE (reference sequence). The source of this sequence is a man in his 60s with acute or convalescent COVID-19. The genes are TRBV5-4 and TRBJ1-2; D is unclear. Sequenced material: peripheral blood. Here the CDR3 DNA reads TGTGCCAGCAGCTCCAGGATCGGCTATGGCTACACCTTC. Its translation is CASSSRIGYGYTF.